The present T cell receptor (beta chain) was sequenced within a study of cytomegalovirus exposure and HLA in healthy donors. Findings and limits, study-wide: As a later analysis showed, several of the most significant clusters appeared to be linked to common viral pathogens. Indistinguishability led to the exclusion of some V segments, TRBV6-2 and TRBV6-3 included. Three CMV-associated chains proved CMV antigen-specific in vitro.

The study ran its PCR with 60 Vbeta and 13 Jbeta primers. Here immunoSEQ multiplex PCR was the method, and the copy in TCRdb shows in-frame clones only, minus some. Of over 120,000 clones in the sample, approximately 84% were seen once. The CDR3 has 14 amino acids. V dropped 6 bases and J dropped 4; count of bases not matched to a gene: 8. The germline CDR1 and CDR2 sequences are MDHEN and SYDVKM. About this clone itself: Its antigen remains unknown.

The TCR sequence derives from a woman aged 55-69 years in good health and CMV-seropositive. The sequenced sample was PBMCs. The chain couples TRBV28 to TRBJ1-1; 7 bases align to TRBD1. For the CDR3, the DNA is TGTGCCAGCAGCCTCGACAGGGTGGTCACTGAAGCTTTCTTT. Its translation: CASSLDRVVTEAFF.